These 27 T cell receptor beta chains were sequenced from one sample in a study of cytomegalovirus exposure and HLA in healthy donors. Vbeta (60) and Jbeta (13) primers were used in the PCR. The data were produced by immunoSEQ multiplex PCR, yet TCRdb's version contains in-frame clones alone and is incomplete. The sample has 150,000 to 180,000 clones, around 72% seen once. What was sequenced was PBMCs. The receptors stem from a man between 18 and 29 years old in good health and CMV-seronegative.

The CDR3 region is CATGGDRPYEQYF. The CDR3 DNA is TGTGCCACCGGTGGAGACAGGCCCTACGAGCAGTACTTC. V usage is TRBV7-9 and J usage is TRBJ2-7, with D possibly being TRBD1 (6 bases). Germline V gives CDR1 SEHNR, CDR2 FQNEAQ (reference sequence). V was pared by 10 bases and J by 2 bases, with 15 bases between. CDR3 size: 13 residues.

A few counts support this clone. The rearrangement joins TRBV7-9 to TRBJ2-5, with TRBD2 matching over 8 bases. Germline V gene data show CDR1 as SEHNR and CDR2 as FQNEAQ (reference sequence). This CDR3 comprises 12 residues. J lost 11 bases, V lost 8 bases, and 10 bases had no gene match. CDR3 nucleotide sequence: TGTGCCAGCCATGTAGCGGGACTCCAACAGTACTTC. Protein sequence: CASHVAGLQQYF.

The chain combines TRBV5-4 with TRBJ1-5; D perhaps matches TRBD1 (6 bases). Germline-derived CDR1 and CDR2 are SGHNT and YYREEE (reference sequence). CDR3 length: 12 residues. V lost 7 bases, J lost 6 bases, and 11 bases lay in between. CDR3 DNA: TGTGCCAGCTCGACAGGCGGTCAGCCCCAGCATTTT. It specifies CASSTGGQPQHF. Combining the CDR3 with reference TRBV5-4 and TRBJ1-5 gives the whole variable domain ETGVTQSPTHLIKTRGQQVTLRCSSQSGHNTVSWYQQALGQGPQFIFQYYREEENGRGNFPPRFSGLQFPNYSSELNVNALELDDSALYLCASSTGGQPQHFGDGTRLSIL.

The chain uses TRBV7-6 and TRBJ2-1; unclear D gene. The V end was cut by 8 bases, the J end by 2 bases, with 7 bases between. In germline, CDR1 is SGHVS, CDR2 FNYEAQ. The CDR3 is 12 amino acids. CDR3 in amino acids: CASGPPYNEQFF. As DNA, the CDR3 is TGTGCCAGCGGGCCCCCCTACAATGAGCAGTTCTTC.

The J gene is TRBJ2-7, the V gene TRBV10-3; a possible D gene is TRBD1 (6 bases). Trimming stripped 8 bases from V and 3 bases from J, with 11 bases between. The CDR3 contains 12 residues. Germline V gene sequence: CDR1 ENHRY, CDR2 SYGVKD. CDR3 nucleotides: TGTGCCATCGGGGGCGCGAGCTACGAGCAGTACTTC. Protein product: CAIGGASYEQYF.

This clone was detected only a few times. The chain has TRBV5-1 and TRBJ1-2; D unclear. Trimming shortened V by 4 bases and J by 7 bases, and 20 bases separated the two germline ends. The CDR3 consists of 15 residues. CDR1 SGHRS and CDR2 YFSETQ come from the germline V gene. The CDR3 here is CASSRADPRGTGYTF. Written as DNA, the CDR3 is TGCGCCAGCAGCCGAGCGGACCCCCGAGGCACTGGCTACACCTTC. The whole variable domain, filled in from reference TRBV5-1 and TRBJ1-2, reads KAGVTQTPRYLIKTRGQQVTLSCSPISGHRSVSWYQQTPGQGLQFLFEYFSETQRNKGNFPGRFSGRQFSNSRSEMNVSTLELGDSALYLCASSRADPRGTGYTFGSGTRLTVV.

The chain is built from TRBV2 and TRBJ1-2; 7 nucleotides agree with TRBD1. The ends lost 4 bases at V and 6 bases at J; junction bases unmatched: 5. The CDR3 loop spans 13 amino acids. Per the germline V gene, CDR1 is SNHLY and CDR2 is FYNNEI. CDR3 DNA: TGTGCCAGCAGTGCTGGACAGGTTGATGGCTACACCTTC. This translates into CASSAGQVDGYTF.

This clone has just one count. This chain joins TRBV19 and TRBJ1-1; D gene unclear. Between the trimmed V and J ends, which lost 8 bases and 4 bases, there was a span of 11 bases. The CDR3 runs 12 residues. The germline V gene encodes CDR1 LNHDA and CDR2 SQIVND (reference sequence). The DNA of the CDR3 is TGTGCCAGTTCGGGAGATATCACTGAAGCTTTCTTT. This translates into CASSGDITEAFF. Looking up the rest from reference TRBV19 and TRBJ1-1 gives the full variable domain: DGGITQSPKYLFRKEGQNVTLSCEQNLNHDAMYWYRQDPGQGLRLIYYSQIVNDFQKGDIAEGYSVSREKKESFPLTVTSAQKNPTAFYLCASSGDITEAFFGQGTRLTVV.

This clone has only one observation. The junction departs from the called germline gene at one end, perhaps through a read error. The chain employs TRBV7-9 and TRBJ1-2; 8 nucleotides agree with TRBD1. The germline gives CDR1 SEHNR, CDR2 FQNEAQ (reference sequence). This CDR3 comprises 13 residues. The CDR3 DNA is TGTTCCAGCAGCTGGACAGGGAAGGATGGCTACACCTTC. It codes for CSSSWTGKDGYTF.

This clone has more than one count but fewer than ten. The J gene is TRBJ2-7, the V gene TRBV2; tentative D call: TRBD2 (5 bases). Trimming took 4 bases from V and 3 from J, leaving 7 bases between them. The CDR3 covers 12 residues. CDR1 is SNHLY and CDR2 is FYNNEI in the germline V gene. The CDR3 DNA reads as TGTGCCAGCAGTGTACGGGGCTACGAGCAGTACTTC. Translation: CASSVRGYEQYF.

This chain uses TRBV11-3 with TRBJ2-1; TRBD1 matches at 7 bases. Germline values: CDR1 SGHNT, CDR2 YENEEA. CDR3 length: 12 amino acids. V shed 5 bases and J 8 bases; nucleotides not matched to a gene: 3. The CDR3: CASSRQGYEQFF. The CDR3 bases are TGTGCCAGCAGCCGACAGGGTTATGAGCAGTTCTTC.

This chain uses TRBV10-1 with TRBJ2-3, with D maybe TRBD1 (5 bases). There are 14 residues in the CDR3. V lost 3 bases to trimming and J lost 1 base, with 8 bases between them. The germline V gene has CDR1 WNHNN and CDR2 SYGVQD (reference sequence). The CDR3 is CASSDPTGTDTQYF. The DNA of the CDR3 is TGCGCCAGCAGTGACCCGACAGGCACAGATACGCAGTATTTT.

This clone was found once. V is TRBV15 and J is TRBJ2-2; the match to TRBD1 covers 7 bases. The CDR3 runs to 16 residues. The germline CDR1 and CDR2 sequences are LNHNV and YYDKDF (reference sequence). Losses at the gene ends were 0 bases for V and 6 bases for J; bases not matched to a gene: 7. This CDR3 is CATSRDRGTEAGELFF. CDR3 bases: TGTGCCACCAGCAGAGATAGAGGGACAGAGGCCGGGGAGCTGTTTTTT.

Comments on this clone: At one end, the junction sequence differs from germline, possibly due to a read error. The chain employs TRBV7-9 and TRBJ2-7; a weak D match, TRBD1 (6 bases). This CDR3 region has 12 residues. The germline gives CDR1 SEHNR, CDR2 FQNEAQ (reference sequence). Here the CDR3 DNA reads TGTTCCAGCAGCTCCTCCGGGACACAGGAGTACTTC. Translation: CSSSSSGTQEYF. The full variable domain, in which reference TRBV7-9 and TRBJ2-7 provide the parts outside the CDR3, is DTGVSQNPRHKITKRGQNVTFRCDPISEHNRLYWYRQTLGQGPEFLTYFQNEAQLEKSRLLSDRFSAERPKGSFSTLEIQRTEQGDSAMYLCSSSSSGTQEYFGPGTRLTVT.

The chain has TRBV9 and TRBJ2-3; D gene unclear. Germline lookup yields CDR1 SGDLS and CDR2 YYNGEE. The CDR3 runs 14 residues. Between the trimmed V and J ends, which lost 0 bases and 7 bases, there was a span of 12 bases. CDR3 loop: CASSVVSTGYTQYF. CDR3 DNA: TGTGCCAGCAGCGTAGTGTCGACCGGGTATACGCAGTATTTT.

As regards this clone: Other DNA sequences of this sample code for an identical CDR3. J is TRBJ2-5 and V is TRBV9, with 13 bases identical to TRBD2. This CDR3 has 15 amino acids. Germline loops: CDR1 SGDLS, CDR2 YYNGEE. The V gene end was trimmed by 3 bases and the J gene end by 5 bases; junction bases not matched to a gene: 4. CDR3 nucleotides: TGTGCCAGCAGCGAGTCACTAGCGGGAGGGGAGACCCAGTACTTC. Protein product: CASSESLAGGETQYF. Supplemented by reference TRBV9 and TRBJ2-5, the full variable domain reads DSGVTQTPKHLITATGQRVTLRCSPRSGDLSVYWYQQSLDQGLQFLIQYYNGEERAKGNILERFSAQQFPDLHSELNLSSLELGDSALYFCASSESLAGGETQYFGPGTRLLVL.

The chain is built from TRBV7-2 and TRBJ2-5; 7 bases are shared with TRBD2. V was pared by 7 bases and J by 2 bases, with 7 bases of the junction left unmatched. Looked up from germline, CDR1 is SGHTA and CDR2 is FQGNSA. The CDR3 covers 14 residues. In DNA form, the CDR3 reads TGTGCCAGCACTCCTAGCGGAGCTCAAGAGACCCAGTACTTC. Its protein product is CASTPSGAQETQYF.

The chain uses TRBV10-1 and TRBJ2-7; TRBD2 agrees at 11 bases. The V and J ends lost 3 bases and 6 bases, in that order; junction bases with no gene match: 7. The CDR3 spans 15 residues. From germline, CDR1 is WNHNN and CDR2 SYGVQD (reference sequence). CDR3 residues: CASSENSGRVGEQYF. The CDR3 DNA is TGCGCCAGCAGTGAAAATAGCGGGAGGGTCGGCGAGCAGTACTTC.

V is TRBV28 and J is TRBJ2-1, with 8 bases aligning to TRBD1. The trim removed 5 bases at V and 6 bases at J, leaving 9 bases unmatched. The CDR3 runs to 15 residues. CDR1 and CDR2 from the germline V gene are MDHEN and SYDVKM. In DNA, the CDR3 is TGTGCCAGCAGTACCGGACAGGGAATATTCAATGAGCAGTTCTTC. Amino acids: CASSTGQGIFNEQFF.

The chain is built from TRBV28 and TRBJ2-1, with D uncertain. This CDR3 spans 13 amino acids. Trimming shortened V by 3 bases and J by 8 bases, and 11 bases separated the two germline ends. Germline loops: CDR1 MDHEN, CDR2 SYDVKM. CDR3 nucleotides: TGTGCCAGCAGTTTCCTCGGGTTCGATGAGCAGTTCTTC. It yields the protein CASSFLGFDEQFF.

The chain uses TRBV9 and TRBJ2-5; TRBD2 matches 10 bases. The end of the DNA fits TRBJ2-7 better, so the J call may be wrong. This CDR3 has 15 amino acids. Germline assignment: CDR1 SGDLS and CDR2 YYNGEE. The CDR3: CASSVGLADSYEQYF. In DNA, the CDR3 is TGTGCCAGCAGCGTCGGACTAGCGGACTCCTACGAGCAGTACTTC.

J is TRBJ2-5 and V is TRBV29-1, with TRBD2 matching 13 bases. The J call may not be correct, given that the DNA end is closer to TRBJ2-7. The CDR3 totals 15 residues. Germline lookup yields CDR1 SQVTM and CDR2 ANQGSEA. The CDR3 sequence is CSAGLAGAPVYEQYF. CDR3 in DNA: TGCAGCGCCGGACTAGCGGGAGCCCCGGTGTACGAGCAGTACTTC.

V gene TRBV6-1 combines with J gene TRBJ2-5, with 11 nucleotides matching TRBD1. Germline CDR1 is MNHNS and CDR2 is SASEGT. With V trimmed by 0 bases and J by 5 bases, 5 bases remained unmatched. This CDR3 has 16 residues. The DNA of the CDR3 is TGTGCCAGCAGTGAAGCCTGGACAGGGGGCAGGGAGACCCAGTACTTC. Translation: CASSEAWTGGRETQYF.

The chain joins TRBV28 to TRBJ2-5; D is ambiguous. The CDR3 has 15 residues. V shed 3 bases and J shed 3 bases, with 14 bases lying between them. Germline CDR1 is MDHEN and CDR2 is SYDVKM. In nucleotides, the CDR3 is TGTGCCAGCAGTTTTGCGCGAAGTGAGAAAGAGACCCAGTACTTC. Its protein is CASSFARSEKETQYF.

The chain links TRBV30 to TRBJ1-3; unclear D gene. CDR1 is GTSNPN and CDR2 is SVGIG in the germline V gene (reference sequence). The CDR3 covers 13 residues. V gave up 0 bases and J gave up 7 bases, with 10 bases separating them. CDR3 region: CAWSVGGGNTIYF. CDR3 nucleotides: TGTGCCTGGAGTGTAGGTGGAGGGAACACCATATATTTT. Based on the CDR3 plus reference TRBV30 and TRBJ1-3, the full variable domain is SQTIHQWPATLVQPVGSPLSLECTVEGTSNPNLYWYRQAAGRGLQLLFYSVGIGQISSEVPQNLSASRPQDRQFILSSKKLLLSDSGFYLCAWSVGGGNTIYFGEGSWLTVV.

The CDR3 DNA sequence: TGTGCCAGCAGTCCCTGGGCTGCGGGGGAAGAGACCCAGTACTTC. Translating gives CASSPWAAGEETQYF. V is TRBV28 and J is TRBJ2-5, with TRBD2 matching 7 bases. V lost 5 bases, J lost 3 bases, and 9 bases stayed unmatched. The germline CDR1 and CDR2 sequences are MDHEN and SYDVKM. The CDR3 consists of 15 residues.

This chain links TRBV30 with TRBJ2-1, with 7 bases lining up with TRBD1. With 6 bases clipped from V and 0 bases from J, the junction kept 5 bases outside the gene matches. The CDR3 is made up of 14 amino acids. Germline loops: CDR1 GTSNPN, CDR2 SVGIG (reference sequence). This CDR3 is CACQTGSSYNEQFF. The CDR3 coding sequence is TGTGCCTGCCAGACAGGGAGCTCCTACAATGAGCAGTTCTTC.